The present TCR beta chain was sequenced within a study of cytomegalovirus exposure and HLA in healthy donors. The CDR3 runs 14 residues. V was clipped by 7 bases and J by 1 base; unmatched bases: 7. CDR1 and CDR2 (germline): LNHDA, SQIVND (reference sequence). PCR was performed using 60 Vbeta and 13 Jbeta primers. Sequenced by immunoSEQ multiplex PCR; TCRdb stores in-frame clones only, minus some. The sample carries under 100,000 clones, 65% to 80% recorded once. The source material was PBMCs. The gene calls are TRBV19 and TRBJ2-7; TRBD1 agrees at 7 bases. The source of this sequence is a human donor in good health. CDR3 sequence (DNA): TGTGCCAGTACTCGGACAGGATGGTCCTACGAGCAGTACTTC. This sequence encodes CASTRTGWSYEQYF. Supplemented by reference TRBV19 and TRBJ2-7, the full variable domain reads DGGITQSPKYLFRKEGQNVTLSCEQNLNHDAMYWYRQDPGQGLRLIYYSQIVNDFQKGDIAEGYSVSREKKESFPLTVTSAQKNPTAFYLCASTRTGWSYEQYFGPGTRLTVT.